The 7 T cell receptor beta chains listed next were all sequenced from one sample in a study of blood T cell repertoires in COVID-19. Sequencing was performed with immunoSEQ multiplex PCR; in TCRdb, only in-frame clones are kept and a portion is missing. Of a few hundred thousand clones listed, approximately 90% were seen once; the top ten hold roughly 3.9%. The specimen sequenced was peripheral blood. The receptors were sampled from a woman in her sixties or seventies with COVID-19, enrolled during active disease.

This clone has a single count. The rearrangement links TRBV5-1 to TRBJ1-3, with TRBD1 as a possible D gene (6 bases). This CDR3 comprises 15 residues. Trimming removed 0 bases from V and 7 bases from J, with 14 bases in between. Germline V gene lookup returns CDR1 SGHRS and CDR2 YFSETQ. CDR3 nucleotides: TGCGCCAGCAGCTTGGCCGGCAGGGGCCCGAACACCATATATTTT. Residues: CASSLAGRGPNTIYF.

The chain couples TRBV2 to TRBJ1-6, with a possible D match to TRBD1 (5 bases). The germline V gene has CDR1 SNHLY and CDR2 FYNNEI. The CDR3 extends over 16 amino acids. Trimming stripped 1 base from V and 6 bases from J, with 13 bases between. The CDR3 coding sequence is TGTGCCAGCAGTGAAGTGGGGAGGGGAGGTAATTCACCCCTCCACTTT. Its translation: CASSEVGRGGNSPLHF.

This rearrangement joins TRBV14 to TRBJ2-1, with 11 nucleotides matching TRBD2. After removal of 4 bases from V and 7 bases from J, the junction contained 12 bases not matched to a gene. Germline loops: CDR1 SGHDN, CDR2 FVKESK. The CDR3 covers 17 residues. The CDR3 nucleotides are TGTGCCAGCAGCCTCTATAGCGGGGGGGCCCGGCATAATGAGCAGTTCTTC. This gives the protein CASSLYSGGARHNEQFF. The full variable domain, rest sourced from reference TRBV14 and TRBJ2-1, is EAGVTQFPSHSVIEKGQTVTLRCDPISGHDNLYWYRRVMGKEIKFLLHFVKESKQDESGMPNNRFLAERTGGTYSTLKVQPAELEDSGVYFCASSLYSGGARHNEQFFGPGTRLTVL.

This clone appeared many times. CDR3 nucleotides: TGTGCCAGCAGCTTTGGGGGCCCCCGGGGGAACACTGAAGCTTTCTTT. It is translated as CASSFGGPRGNTEAFF. This rearrangement joins TRBV11-3 to TRBJ1-1; D may be TRBD1 (6 bases). This CDR3 has 16 amino acids. Trimming shortened V by 3 bases and J by 1 base, and 15 bases separated the two germline ends. Looked up from germline, CDR1 is SGHNT and CDR2 is YENEEA.

V gene TRBV4-1 combines with J gene TRBJ2-7, with TRBD1 as a possible D gene (5 bases). Trimming took off 1 base at V and 3 bases at J, with 10 bases between the two ends. CDR1 MGHRA and CDR2 YSYEKL come from the germline V gene. The CDR3 runs to 14 residues. The CDR3 loop is CASSQAGMGYEQYF. The CDR3 nucleotides read TGCGCCAGCAGCCAAGCAGGGATGGGCTACGAGCAGTACTTC.

The chain employs TRBV5-6 and TRBJ2-3, with D possibly TRBD2 on 6 matching bases. In germline, CDR1 is SGHDT, CDR2 YYEEEE. Trimming took off 4 bases at V and 3 bases at J, with 18 bases between the two ends. The CDR3 loop spans 16 amino acids. The CDR3 protein is CASSRWGLIWTDTQYF. CDR3 sequence (DNA): TGTGCCAGCAGCCGATGGGGACTGATCTGGACAGATACGCAGTATTTT.

The V and J genes are TRBV7-6 and TRBJ2-7; 8 bases are a match to TRBD1. Germline CDR1 and CDR2: SGHVS and FNYEAQ. Unmatched junction bases numbered 13, after V lost 3 bases and J lost 6 bases. This CDR3 is built from 16 residues. Here the CDR3 reads CASSFLGQGILGEQYF. CDR3 in DNA: TGTGCCAGCAGCTTCCTTGGACAGGGAATTTTGGGCGAGCAGTACTTC.